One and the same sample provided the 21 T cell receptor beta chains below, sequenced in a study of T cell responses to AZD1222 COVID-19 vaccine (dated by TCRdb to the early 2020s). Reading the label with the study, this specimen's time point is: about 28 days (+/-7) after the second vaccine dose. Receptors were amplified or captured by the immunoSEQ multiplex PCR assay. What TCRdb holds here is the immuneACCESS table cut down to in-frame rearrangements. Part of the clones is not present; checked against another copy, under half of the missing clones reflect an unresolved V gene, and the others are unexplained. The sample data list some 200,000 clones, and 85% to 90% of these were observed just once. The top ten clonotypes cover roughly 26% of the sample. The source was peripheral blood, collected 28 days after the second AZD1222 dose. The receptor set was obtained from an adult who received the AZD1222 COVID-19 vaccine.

The CDR3: CASAARGGETQYF. The CDR3 nucleotides are TGTGCCAGCGCCGCCCGGGGCGGAGAGACCCAGTACTTC. V and J are TRBV27 and TRBJ2-5; D might be TRBD1 or TRBD2, each matching 5 bases. Germline assignment: CDR1 MNHEY and CDR2 SMNVEV (reference sequence). V was shortened by 8 bases and J by 4 bases, with 14 bases between the two germline ends. The CDR3 has 13 amino acids.

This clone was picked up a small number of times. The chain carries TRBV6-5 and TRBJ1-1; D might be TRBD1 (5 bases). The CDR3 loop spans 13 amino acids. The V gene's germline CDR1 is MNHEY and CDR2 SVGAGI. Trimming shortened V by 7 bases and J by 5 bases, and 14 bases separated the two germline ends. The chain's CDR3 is CASTKAGRTEAFF. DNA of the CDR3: TGTGCCAGCACAAAGGCAGGGCGAACTGAAGCTTTCTTT.

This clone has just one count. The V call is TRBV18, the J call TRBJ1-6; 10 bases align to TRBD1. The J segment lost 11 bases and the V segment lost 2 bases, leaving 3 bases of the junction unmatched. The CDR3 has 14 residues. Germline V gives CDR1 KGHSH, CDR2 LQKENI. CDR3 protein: CASSPGDRGPPLHF. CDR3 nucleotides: TGTGCCAGCTCACCAGGGGACAGGGGTCCACCCCTCCACTTT.

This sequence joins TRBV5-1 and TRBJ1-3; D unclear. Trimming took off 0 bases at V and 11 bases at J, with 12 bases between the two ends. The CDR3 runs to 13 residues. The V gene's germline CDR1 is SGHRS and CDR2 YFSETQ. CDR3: CASSLEDPGPIYF. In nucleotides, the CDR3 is TGCGCCAGCAGCTTGGAGGACCCTGGGCCCATATATTTT. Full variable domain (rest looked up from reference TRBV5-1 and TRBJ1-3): KAGVTQTPRYLIKTRGQQVTLSCSPISGHRSVSWYQQTPGQGLQFLFEYFSETQRNKGNFPGRFSGRQFSNSRSEMNVSTLELGDSALYLCASSLEDPGPIYFGEGSWLTVV.

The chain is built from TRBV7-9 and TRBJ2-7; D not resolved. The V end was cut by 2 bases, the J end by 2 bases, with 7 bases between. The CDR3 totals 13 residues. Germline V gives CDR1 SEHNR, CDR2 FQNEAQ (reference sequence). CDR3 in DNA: TGTGCCAGCAGCTTACCGGGCACCTACGAGCAGTACTTC. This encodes CASSLPGTYEQYF.

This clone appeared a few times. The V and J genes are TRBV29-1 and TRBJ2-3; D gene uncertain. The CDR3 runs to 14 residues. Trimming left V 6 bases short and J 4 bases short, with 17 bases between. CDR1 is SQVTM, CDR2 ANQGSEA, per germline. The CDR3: CSVRPASGPDTQYF. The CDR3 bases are TGCAGCGTCCGCCCGGCCTCGGGTCCAGATACGCAGTATTTT.

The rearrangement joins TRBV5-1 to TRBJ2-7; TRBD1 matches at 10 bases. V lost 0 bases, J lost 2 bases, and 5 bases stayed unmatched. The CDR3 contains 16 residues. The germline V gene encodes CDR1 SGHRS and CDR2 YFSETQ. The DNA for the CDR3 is TGCGCCAGCAGCTTGGGGGACAGGGGAGGTACCTACGAGCAGTACTTC. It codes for CASSLGDRGGTYEQYF.

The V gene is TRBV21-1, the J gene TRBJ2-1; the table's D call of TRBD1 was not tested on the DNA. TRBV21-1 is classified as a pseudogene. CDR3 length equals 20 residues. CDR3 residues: CASSKESLRDRRRRNNEQFF. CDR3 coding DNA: TGTGCCAGCAGCAAAGAATCCTTGCGGGACAGGCGACGCCGTAACAATGAGCAGTTCTTC.

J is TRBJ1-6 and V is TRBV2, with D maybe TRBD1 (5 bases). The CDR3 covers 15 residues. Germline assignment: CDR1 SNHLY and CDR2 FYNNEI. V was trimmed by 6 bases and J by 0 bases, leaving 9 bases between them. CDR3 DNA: TGTGCCAGCAGGGGGACCTTCTCCTATAATTCACCCCTCCACTTT. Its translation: CASRGTFSYNSPLHF. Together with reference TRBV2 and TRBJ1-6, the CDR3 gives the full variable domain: EPEVTQTPSHQVTQMGQEVILRCVPISNHLYFYWYRQILGQKVEFLVSFYNNEISEKSEIFDDQFSVERPDGSNFTLKIRSTKLEDSAMYFCASRGTFSYNSPLHFGNGTRLTVT.

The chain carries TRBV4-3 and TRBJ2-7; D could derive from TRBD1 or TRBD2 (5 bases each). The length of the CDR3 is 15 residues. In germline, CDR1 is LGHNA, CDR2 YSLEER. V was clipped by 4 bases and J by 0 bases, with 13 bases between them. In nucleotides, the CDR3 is TGCGCCAGCAGCCTACGATGGGGGAGCTCCTACGAGCAGTACTTC. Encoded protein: CASSLRWGSSYEQYF.

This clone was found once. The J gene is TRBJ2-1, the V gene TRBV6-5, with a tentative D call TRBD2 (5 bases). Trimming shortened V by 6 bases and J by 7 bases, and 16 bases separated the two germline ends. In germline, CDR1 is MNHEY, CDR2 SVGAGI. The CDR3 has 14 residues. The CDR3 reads CASRRQVLVNEQFF. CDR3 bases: TGTGCCAGCAGGCGCCAGGTACTAGTTAATGAGCAGTTCTTC.

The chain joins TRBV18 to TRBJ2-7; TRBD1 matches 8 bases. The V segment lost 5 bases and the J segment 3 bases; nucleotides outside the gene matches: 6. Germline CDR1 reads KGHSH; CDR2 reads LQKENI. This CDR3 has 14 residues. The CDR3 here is CASSEPGQDYEQYF. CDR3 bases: TGTGCCAGCTCAGAACCGGGACAGGACTACGAGCAGTACTTC.

CDR3 residues: CASSSNSGGDTDTQYF. CDR3 nucleotide sequence: TGTGCCAGCAGCTCAAACAGTGGGGGGGACACAGATACGCAGTATTTT. The rearrangement uses TRBV7-8 and TRBJ2-3; 7 bases agree with TRBD2. The J segment lost 2 bases and the V segment lost 4 bases, leaving 9 bases of the junction unmatched. This CDR3 contains 16 residues. CDR1 and CDR2 (germline): SGHVS, FQNEAQ.

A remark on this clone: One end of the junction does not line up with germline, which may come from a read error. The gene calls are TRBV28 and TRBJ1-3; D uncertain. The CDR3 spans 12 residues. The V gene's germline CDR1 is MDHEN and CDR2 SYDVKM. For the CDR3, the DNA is TGTGCCAGCAGCGCCGTTGGAGACACCATATATTTT. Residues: CASSAVGDTIYF.

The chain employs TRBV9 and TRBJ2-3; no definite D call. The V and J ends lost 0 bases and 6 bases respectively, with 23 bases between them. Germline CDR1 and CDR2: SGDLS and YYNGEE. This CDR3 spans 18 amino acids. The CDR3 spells CASSVVARPIKNADTQYF. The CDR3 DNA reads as TGTGCCAGCAGCGTAGTGGCTAGACCCATCAAAAACGCGGATACGCAGTATTTT.

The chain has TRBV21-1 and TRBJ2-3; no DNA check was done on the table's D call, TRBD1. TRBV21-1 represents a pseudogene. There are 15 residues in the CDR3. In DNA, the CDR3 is TGTGCCAGCAGCCACAGAAGGGCAGGGGAAGATACGCAGTATTTT. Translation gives CASSHRRAGEDTQYF.

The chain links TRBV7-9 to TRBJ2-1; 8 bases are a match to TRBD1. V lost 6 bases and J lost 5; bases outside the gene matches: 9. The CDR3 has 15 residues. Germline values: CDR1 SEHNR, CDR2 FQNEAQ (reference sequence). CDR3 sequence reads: CASSSQPTGDNEQFF. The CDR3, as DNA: TGTGCCAGCAGTTCTCAACCGACAGGGGACAATGAGCAGTTCTTC.

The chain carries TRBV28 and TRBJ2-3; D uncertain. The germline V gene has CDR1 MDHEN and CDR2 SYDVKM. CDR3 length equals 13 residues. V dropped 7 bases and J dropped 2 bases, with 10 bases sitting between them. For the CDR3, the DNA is TGTGCCAGCAATAGGGATATCACAGATACGCAGTATTTT. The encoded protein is CASNRDITDTQYF.

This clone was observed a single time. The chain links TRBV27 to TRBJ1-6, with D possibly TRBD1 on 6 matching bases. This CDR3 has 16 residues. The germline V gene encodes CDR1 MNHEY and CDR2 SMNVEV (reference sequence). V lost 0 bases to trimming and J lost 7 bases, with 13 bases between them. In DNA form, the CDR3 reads TGTGCCAGCAGTTTATCCCCCACAGGGAGAAATTCACCCCTCCACTTT. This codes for CASSLSPTGRNSPLHF.

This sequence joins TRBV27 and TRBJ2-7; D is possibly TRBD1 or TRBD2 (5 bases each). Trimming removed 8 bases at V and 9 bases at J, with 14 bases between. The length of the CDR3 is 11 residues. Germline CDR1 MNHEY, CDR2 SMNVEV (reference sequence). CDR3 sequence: CASGPLRGQYF. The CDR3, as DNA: TGTGCCAGCGGCCCCTTGAGGGGGCAGTACTTC.

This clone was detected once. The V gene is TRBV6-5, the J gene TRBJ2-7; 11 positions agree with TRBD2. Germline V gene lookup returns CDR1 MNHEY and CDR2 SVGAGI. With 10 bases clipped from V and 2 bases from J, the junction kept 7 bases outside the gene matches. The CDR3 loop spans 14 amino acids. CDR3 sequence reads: CAIGTSGLPYEQYF. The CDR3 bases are TGTGCCATCGGGACTAGCGGACTTCCCTACGAGCAGTACTTC.